Given below is one T cell receptor beta chain in context. What it binds is not known. Every one of the donors was a Caucasian adult that lived in Nashville, Tennessee. Splitting of CD4+ cells produced CD45RA+ naive and CD45RA-negative memory subsets. This record comes from a study of shared clonotypes between healthy human individuals. Study-wide context: In total, the donors were two women and three men aged 18 to 49. Study-wide points: The study found lower generation probabilities in non-shared clonotypes than in those shared by all four donors.

The CDR3 length is 14 residues. V was pared by 0 bases and J by 3 bases, with 2 bases of the junction left unmatched. Per the germline V gene, CDR1 is SEHNR and CDR2 is FQNEAQ (reference sequence). TCRdb's copy holds only in-frame clones and misses some; the assay was immunoSEQ multiplex PCR. Here the sample spans roughly 2 million clones, nearly 97% being singletons. The rearrangement links TRBV7-9 to TRBJ2-7; 7 nucleotides line up with TRBD1. The TCR sequence derives from a young man in good health. The sequencing sample was made of naive CD4+ T cells sorted from blood. Described subset: CD45RA+ positively selected. CDR3 loop: CASSLAAGGYEQYF. The CDR3 bases are TGTGCCAGCAGCTTAGCGGCAGGGGGCTACGAGCAGTACTTC.